Given below is one T cell receptor beta chain in context. Its specific antigen is unknown. No much larger clone exists at a distance of one base, and base qualities are not known. This record belongs to a study of T cell clonotyping in hematopoietic cell transplantation (dated by TCRdb to the early 2020s). A note on the overall study: In the study, more than 120 blood samples were gathered from a few dozen consecutive transplant recipients and their related donors. Recruitment of patients ran from September 2015 to early 2017, and follow-up continued until late 2020 or until death.

From the cysteine through the phenylalanine, the CDR3 covers 14 amino acids. Only the CDR3 DNA is retained, 42 bases long and in frame from the first base. CDR1 and CDR2 are read off the germline V gene as SGDLS and YYNGEE. Relative to germline, V is missing 0 bases and J is missing 5 bases, with 1 base of the junction outside any gene match. The label giving this sample's time point can be read as: 180 days after allo-HCT. Recipient blood was collected about 28 days before transplant and at days 30, 100 and 180 after transplant. Nuclei Lysis Solution was used to extract genomic DNA from fresh or cryopreserved unfractionated peripheral blood mononuclear cells. With the immunoSEQ assay, which is a bias-controlled multiplex PCR relying on V- and J-specific primers, TCR beta CDR3 regions were amplified from genomic DNA. A second PCR step added a proprietary barcode and Illumina adapter sequences to the CDR3 amplicons. An Illumina MiSeq instrument was used to sequence the CDR3 libraries. As for the authors' bioinformatics: immunoSEQ Analyzer 3.0 was used for export and quality control, with R Bioconductor and Immunarch used for downstream analyses. Only productive rearrangements in the normalized downsampled data set went into calculating the repertoire metrics. Clonotypes larger than 5 templates in the normalized cohort were defined as pathologically expanded. Repertoire diversity was measured with the Inverse Simpson Index. To capture all clonotypes, the CMV-specificity analyses were run on the non-normalized data set. Not all clones reach the TCRdb copy of this immuneACCESS table, which keeps in-frame sequences only. Checked studies attribute under half of the gap to unresolved V genes and leave the rest unexplained. That table furnishes V, J and clone size, whereas the DNA furnished D and trimming. Recorded for this sample are several thousand clones; approximately 78% of them occurred a single time. The ten largest clones represent 30% to 40% of the sample.

Here is what the overall study found, with its caveats: The sample size was limited, and because cells were not sorted, the contributions of CD4 and CD8 repertoires could not be separated. Inverse Simpson Index values from donors and from recipients before transplant predicted broader TCR repertoire diversity after transplant. After transplant, TCR diversity in recipients dropped, and pathologically expanded clonotypes increased progressively from day 30 to day 180. Only a small fraction of recipient repertoires overlapped donor repertoires, with over 95% appearing de novo at the given depth.

The clonotype was recovered from a male patient in his 70s who had an allogeneic stem cell transplant from an unrelated donor, so T cells may come from the graft donor. Some clones in this sample may be carry-over from other donors' samples. Material: peripheral blood mononuclear cells, obtained 180 days after allogeneic stem cell transplant. Recombination connected TRBV9 to TRBJ2-5, and 10 junction bases match TRBD2. This receptor carries the CDR3 CASSVVAGGETQYF. The DNA is as follows: TGTGCCAGCAGCGTAGTAGCGGGGGGTGAGACCCAGTACTTC.